This T cell receptor beta chain was sequenced for a study of cytomegalovirus exposure and HLA in healthy donors. Study at large: Of several hundred genotyped donors, approximately 80% clustered with self-reported Caucasian donors. Study-level results: Reports showed the classifier diagnosing cytomegalovirus status with high specificity and sensitivity.

As to this clone: Antigen: not known.

Trimming pared 0 bases from V and 4 bases from J, leaving 9 bases between. CDR3 size: 14 residues. Germline values: CDR1 SEHNR, CDR2 FQNEAQ (reference sequence). The PCR was carried out with 60 Vbeta primers and 13 Jbeta primers. TCRdb keeps only in-frame clones here, not all; method: immunoSEQ multiplex PCR. The table for this sample gives some 20,000 clones. This TCR was sampled from a man in his 60s in good health and CMV-seropositive. The genes are TRBV7-9 and TRBJ1-2; D is ambiguous. The sequencing input was PBMCs. Here the CDR3 DNA reads TGTGCCAGCAGCTTAGCAGCATCTCCCTATGGCTACACCTTC. This encodes CASSLAASPYGYTF.